This T cell receptor beta chain was found in a study of shared clonotypes between healthy human individuals. Only in-frame clones appear in the TCRdb table, and some are missing; sequencing was by immunoSEQ multiplex PCR. In the table there are 90,000 to 150,000 clones, about 71% of which are singletons. Germline V gene sequence: CDR1 SGHNT, CDR2 YYREEE (reference sequence). The CDR3 has 14 amino acids. V shed 4 bases and J 1 base; nucleotides not matched to a gene: 1. The genes are TRBV5-4 and TRBJ1-1; 10 bases line up with TRBD1. This receptor was taken from a woman in her 30s in good health. The sample was memory CD8+ T cells sorted from blood. The subset is: CD45RO+ cells pooled with CCR7-negative TemRA cells. CDR3 DNA: TGTGCCAGCAGCGGGGACAGGGGGAACACTGAAGCTTTCTTT. This sequence encodes CASSGDRGNTEAFF.